The 27 T cell receptor beta chains presented below share a single source sample, sequenced in a study of T cell repertoires in cytomegalovirus infection. MiXCR, applied by TCRdb to the reads, yields one record per CDR3 protein. In the table there are around 440,000 distinct CDR3 sequences, about 10% of which are singletons. Sequencing used PBMCs. These receptor sequences come from a human donor in good health (CMV status not recorded). Some clones in this sample may be carry-over from other donors' samples.

This clonotype was observed a few times. The J gene is TRBJ2-3, the V gene TRBV29-1; D is ambiguous. The CDR3 has 14 residues. Germline V gives CDR1 SQVTM, CDR2 ANQGSEA. V lost 3 bases to trimming and J lost 2 bases, with 12 bases between them. The DNA of the CDR3 is TGCAGCGTTGAGTTTCACACCAACACAGATACGCAGTATTTT. Amino acids: CSVEFHTNTDTQYF.

At least ten counts were recorded for this clonotype. The chain is built from TRBV6-1 and TRBJ1-5, with 9 bases identical to TRBD1. The CDR3 has 15 amino acids. Per the germline V gene, CDR1 is MNHNS and CDR2 is SASEGT. V gave up 5 bases and J gave up 7 bases; unmatched junction bases: 9. This CDR3 is CASSPGTGTKQPQHF. CDR3 coding DNA: TGTGCCAGCAGTCCAGGGACAGGGACGAAGCAGCCCCAGCATTTT.

Notes on this clonotype: Possible read error: a much larger clone is one base away. This chain connects TRBV6-5 to TRBJ2-1, with a weak D call TRBD2 (6 bases). The CDR3 runs to 16 residues. Germline V lookup: CDR1 MNHEY, CDR2 SVGAGI. Here the CDR3 DNA reads TGTGCCAGCAGTTACTCGCCCAGCGGGTTTTACAATAAGCAGTTCTTC. Translation: CASSYSPSGFYNKQFF.

In this sample, this clonotype turned up many times. In DNA form, the CDR3 reads TGTGCCAGCAGCCAATCTAGCGATGAGCAGTTCTTC. It specifies CASSQSSDEQFF. V and J are TRBV7-3 and TRBJ2-1, with D maybe TRBD2 (6 bases). This CDR3 has 12 residues. CDR1 SGHTA and CDR2 FQGTGA come from the germline V gene. With 5 bases removed from V and 8 bases from J, the gap between germline ends came to 10 bases. Full variable domain (rest looked up from reference TRBV7-3 and TRBJ2-1): GAGVSQTPSNKVTEKGKYVELRCDPISGHTALYWYRQSLGQGPEFLIYFQGTGAADDSGLPNDRFFAVRPEGSVSTLKIQRTERGDSAVYLCASSQSSDEQFFGPGTRLTVL.

V is TRBV5-1 and J is TRBJ2-1; TRBD1 agrees at 8 bases. The CDR3 has 15 residues. The V gene's germline CDR1 is SGHRS and CDR2 YFSETQ. V shed 4 bases and J 7 bases; nucleotides not matched to a gene: 10. For the CDR3, the DNA is TGCGCCAGCAGCCACGGACAGGGCGGTGGGAATGAGCAGTTCTTC. This codes for CASSHGQGGGNEQFF.

This clonotype was recorded many times. J is TRBJ1-1 and V is TRBV18; TRBD1 matches 9 bases. CDR3 size: 15 residues. Trimming removed 6 bases from V and 1 base from J; junction bases left unmatched: 6. CDR1 and CDR2 (germline): KGHSH, LQKENI. CDR3 bases: TGTGCCAGCTCGCCGGACAGGGGACCGAACACTGAAGCTTTCTTT. Translation gives CASSPDRGPNTEAFF. The full variable domain, completed using reference TRBV18 and TRBJ1-1, is NAGVMQNPRHLVRRRGQEARLRCSPMKGHSHVYWYRQLPEEGLKFMVYLQKENIIDESGMPKERFSAEFPKEGPSILRIQQVVRGDSAAYFCASSPDRGPNTEAFFGQGTRLTVV.

Ten or more counts support this clonotype. This chain joins TRBV12-3 or TRBV12-4 and TRBJ2-1; 9 nucleotides line up with TRBD2. J was trimmed by 5 bases and V by 2 bases; bases with no gene match: 4. This CDR3 has 15 amino acids. The CDR3 is CASSLTRLADNEQFF. CDR3 DNA: TGTGCCAGCAGTTTAACTAGACTAGCGGACAATGAGCAGTTCTTC.

This clonotype was seen at least ten times. V usage is TRBV12-3 or TRBV12-4 and J usage is TRBJ2-1; D gene ambiguous. V shed 3 bases and J shed 0 bases, with 6 bases lying between them. This CDR3 region has 14 residues. The CDR3: CASSFLGSYNEQFF. In nucleotides, the CDR3 is TGTGCCAGCAGTTTCCTCGGCTCCTACAATGAGCAGTTCTTC.

The genes are TRBV6-1 and TRBJ2-2; the match to TRBD2 covers 12 bases. The CDR3 runs to 17 residues. Trimming took 7 bases from V and 5 from J; bases not matched to a gene: 11. Germline lookup yields CDR1 MNHNS and CDR2 SASEGT. The CDR3 DNA follows: TGTGCCAGCATCCTTTCGACTAGCGGGGGAACGACCGGGGAGCTGTTTTTT. Amino acid sequence: CASILSTSGGTTGELFF.

This chain uses TRBV20-1 with TRBJ2-7; D not resolved. Deletions cut 6 bases from V and 4 bases from J, with 13 bases between. CDR3 length: 12 amino acids. Germline lookup yields CDR1 DFQATT and CDR2 SNEGSKA (reference sequence). The CDR3 loop reads CSAPKGPYEQYF. As DNA, the CDR3 is TGCAGTGCACCTAAGGGTCCGTACGAGCAGTACTTC.

This clonotype appeared many times. V and J are TRBV6-5 and TRBJ1-2, with unresolved D. The CDR3 is 15 amino acids. The germline V and J ends were trimmed by 0 bases and 3 bases, with 11 bases remaining between them. CDR1 MNHEY and CDR2 SVGAGI come from the germline V gene. The CDR3 loop is CASSYSEGLDYGYTF. The CDR3 DNA is TGTGCCAGCAGTTACTCGGAGGGTTTGGACTATGGCTACACCTTC.

This clonotype was observed at least ten times. This chain uses TRBV10-3 with TRBJ1-1, with D uncertain. There are 13 residues in the CDR3. With 6 bases removed from V and 7 bases from J, the gap between germline ends came to 15 bases. In germline, CDR1 is ENHRY, CDR2 SYGVKD. The CDR3 bases are TGTGCCATCAGCCCGGGAGATCCTGGTGAAGCTTTCTTT. Protein product: CAISPGDPGEAFF.

This sequence joins TRBV12-5 and TRBJ2-1, with 10 bases matching TRBD1. After removal of 6 bases from V and 10 bases from J, the junction contained 9 bases not matched to a gene. The CDR3 has 14 residues. The germline CDR1 and CDR2 sequences are LGHNT and FRNRAP. The CDR3, as DNA: TGTGCTAGTGGGCCGGGACAGGGGATAGGGGAGCAGTTCTTC. Its protein product is CASGPGQGIGEQFF.

This chain links TRBV20-1 with TRBJ1-5; 9 positions match TRBD1. The CDR3 runs 13 residues. The J segment lost 5 bases and the V segment lost 6 bases, leaving 5 bases of the junction unmatched. Germline values: CDR1 DFQATT, CDR2 SNEGSKA (reference sequence). The CDR3 bases are TGCAGTGCCCTGGGACAGGGAGATCAGCCCCAGCATTTT. Amino acid sequence: CSALGQGDQPQHF.

Many counts were recorded for this clonotype. The J gene is TRBJ2-5, the V gene TRBV4-1; D gene unclear. Germline assignment: CDR1 MGHRA and CDR2 YSYEKL. The V end lost 3 bases, the J end lost 1 base, and 9 bases lay between the germline ends. The CDR3 runs to 14 residues. CDR3 residues: CASSQGNLQETQYF. CDR3 nucleotide sequence: TGCGCCAGCAGCCAGGGGAACCTCCAAGAGACCCAGTACTTC.

There are many counts of this clonotype. V is TRBV20-1 and J is TRBJ2-5; D ambiguous. V was shortened by 0 bases and J by 4 bases, with 21 bases between the two germline ends. In germline, CDR1 is DFQATT, CDR2 SNEGSKA (reference sequence). The CDR3 consists of 17 residues. CDR3 nucleotides: TGCAGTGCTAGAGATCTCACGAGTAGCCTTGCCCCAGAGACCCAGTACTTC. This translates into CSARDLTSSLAPETQYF.

This clonotype has a count of ten or more. DNA of the CDR3: TGTGCCAGCAGCTACGGGACAGGGAACGGGGAGCTGTTTTTT. Protein: CASSYGTGNGELFF. The chain has TRBV7-9 and TRBJ2-2, with TRBD1 matching over 9 bases. Germline V gene data show CDR1 as SEHNR and CDR2 as FQNEAQ (reference sequence). This CDR3 region has 14 residues. The V and J ends lost 4 bases and 7 bases, in that order; junction bases with no gene match: 4.

The chain couples TRBV3-1 to TRBJ2-7; 10 positions agree with TRBD1. Germline CDR1 and CDR2: LGHDT and YNNKEL (reference sequence). The CDR3 runs to 16 residues. The V and J ends lost 0 bases and 3 bases, in that order; junction bases with no gene match: 5. The DNA for the CDR3 is TGTGCCAGCAGCCAAGATACCGGGACAGGGGACTACGAGCAGTACTTC. Translated: CASSQDTGTGDYEQYF.

Many counts were recorded for this clonotype. The chain combines TRBV5-1 with TRBJ2-7, with 7 nucleotides matching TRBD2. Germline CDR1 is SGHRS and CDR2 is YFSETQ. The V segment lost 0 bases and the J segment 0 bases; nucleotides outside the gene matches: 9. The CDR3 has 17 residues. The CDR3 nucleotides read TGCGCCAGCAGCTTGGAAGGGAGGGCCCTTGGCTCCTACGAGCAGTACTTC. It yields the protein CASSLEGRALGSYEQYF.

This clonotype was detected only a few times. The CDR3 DNA sequence: TGTGCCAGCAGTCCGGGGGGGAGGACTAATGAAAAACTGTTTTTT. It encodes CASSPGGRTNEKLFF. The V call is TRBV6-2 or TRBV6-3, the J call TRBJ1-4; D perhaps matches TRBD1 (5 bases). The CDR3 has 15 amino acids. Germline values: CDR1 MNHEY, CDR2 SVGEGT. With 5 bases removed from V and 2 bases from J, the gap between germline ends came to 12 bases.

This clonotype was counted many times. The chain combines TRBV7-9 with TRBJ2-1, with TRBD2 identical over 16 bases. The germline gives CDR1 SEHNR, CDR2 FQNEAQ (reference sequence). V was pared by 5 bases and J by 6 bases, with 10 bases of the junction left unmatched. CDR3 length equals 18 residues. The DNA of the CDR3 is TGTGCCAGCAGCCCCGGGACTAGCGGGAGGGCTATAGGCAATGAGCAGTTCTTC. It is translated as CASSPGTSGRAIGNEQFF. The full variable domain, in which reference TRBV7-9 and TRBJ2-1 provide the parts outside the CDR3, is DTGVSQNPRHKITKRGQNVTFRCDPISEHNRLYWYRQTLGQGPEFLTYFQNEAQLEKSRLLSDRFSAERPKGSFSTLEIQRTEQGDSAMYLCASSPGTSGRAIGNEQFFGPGTRLTVL.

This clonotype was seen ten or more times. The chain is built from TRBV19 and TRBJ2-1; D might be TRBD2 (6 bases). The germline V gene encodes CDR1 LNHDA and CDR2 SQIVND (reference sequence). The V end lost 6 bases, the J end lost 0 bases, and 18 bases lay between the germline ends. The CDR3 has 17 amino acids. In nucleotides, the CDR3 is TGTGCCAGTAGCAGTAGTAGCGGCCTCAGCTCCTACAATGAGCAGTTCTTC. Encoded protein: CASSSSSGLSSYNEQFF. The entire variable domain, with the rest obtained from reference TRBV19 and TRBJ2-1, is as follows: DGGITQSPKYLFRKEGQNVTLSCEQNLNHDAMYWYRQDPGQGLRLIYYSQIVNDFQKGDIAEGYSVSREKKESFPLTVTSAQKNPTAFYLCASSSSSGLSSYNEQFFGPGTRLTVL.

This clonotype appeared many times. The chain recombines TRBV15 with TRBJ1-5; no definite D call. The length of the CDR3 is 14 residues. Germline lookup yields CDR1 LNHNV and CDR2 YYDKDF (reference sequence). V was clipped by 0 bases and J by 9 bases, with 12 bases between them. The CDR3 region has the DNA TGTGCCACCAGCAGAGAAAGGCGCCGAGGGCCCCAGCATTTT. Protein: CATSRERRRGPQHF.

This clonotype was recorded many times. V is TRBV20-1 and J is TRBJ1-2; 8 bases are a match to TRBD1. The V gene end was trimmed by 7 bases and the J gene end by 2 bases; junction bases not matched to a gene: 12. This CDR3 is 15 amino acids long. Per germline, CDR1 DFQATT and CDR2 SNEGSKA (reference sequence). CDR3 DNA: TGCAGTGTTTTCGTCCGGGACAGGCAAAACTATGGCTACACCTTC. Amino acid sequence: CSVFVRDRQNYGYTF.

This clonotype was recorded at least ten times. This chain uses TRBV6-1 with TRBJ2-2; D perhaps matches TRBD2 (7 bases). Trimming left V 6 bases short and J 6 bases short, with 17 bases between. Germline V gene sequence: CDR1 MNHNS, CDR2 SASEGT. This CDR3 spans 15 amino acids. The DNA for the CDR3 is TGTGCCAGCAGCAGGGGAGGGGGGAGGGCCGGGGAGCTGTTTTTT. Translating gives CASSRGGGRAGELFF.

This clonotype was seen at least ten times. The V call is TRBV28, the J call TRBJ2-6; perhaps D is TRBD1 or TRBD2 (5 bases each). CDR1 MDHEN and CDR2 SYDVKM come from the germline V gene. Trimming took off 4 bases at V and 0 bases at J, with 10 bases between the two ends. The CDR3 spans 16 residues. The CDR3 DNA follows: TGTGCCAGCAGTTGGGCAGGGAGCTCTGGGGCCAACGTCCTGACTTTC. This translates into CASSWAGSSGANVLTF.

The table lists this clonotype with many counts. The chain couples TRBV2 to TRBJ2-7; 7 nucleotides align to TRBD1. Germline assignment: CDR1 SNHLY and CDR2 FYNNEI. The CDR3 is 13 amino acids. Germline trimming cut 8 bases from V and 2 bases from J; bases unmatched to any gene: 6. The CDR3 is CASLWTGPYEQYF. The CDR3 DNA follows: TGTGCCAGCTTGTGGACAGGCCCCTACGAGCAGTACTTC.